These 27 T cell receptor beta chains originate from one sample sequenced in a study of blood T cell repertoires in COVID-19. Data came from immunoSEQ multiplex PCR; TCRdb stores just in-frame clones and leaves some out. The sample records approximately 280,000 clones, about 89% being singletons. Sequenced sample: peripheral blood. All receptors come from a man aged 35 to 55 with acute or convalescent COVID-19.

V gene TRBV19 combines with J gene TRBJ1-6; TRBD1 agrees at 7 bases. The CDR3 extends over 14 amino acids. The V gene end was trimmed by 5 bases and the J gene end by 6 bases; junction bases not matched to a gene: 4. The germline gives CDR1 LNHDA, CDR2 SQIVND (reference sequence). The CDR3 region has the DNA TGTGCCAGTAGTGTGGGACAGAGTAATTCACCCCTCCACTTT. This encodes CASSVGQSNSPLHF.

J is TRBJ1-2 and V is TRBV5-5; perhaps TRBD1 as D (6 bases). Germline CDR1 and CDR2: SGHKS and YYEKEE (reference sequence). Trimming cost V 6 bases and J 2 bases, with 20 bases left between them. The CDR3 runs 16 residues. CDR3 DNA sequence: TGTGCCAGCAACATCACCCCTGGGGGGGCGAACTATGGCTACACCTTC. Protein: CASNITPGGANYGYTF.

This clone was seen a handful of times. The chain recombines TRBV6-5 with TRBJ1-6, with D possibly matching TRBD1 (6 bases). The CDR3 length is 15 residues. V was pared by 0 bases and J by 8 bases, with 11 bases between. Per germline, CDR1 MNHEY and CDR2 SVGAGI. For the CDR3, the DNA is TGTGCCAGCAGTTACTCGCATGAGGGGGATTCACCCCTCCACTTT. Protein: CASSYSHEGDSPLHF.

This sequence joins TRBV5-1 and TRBJ2-1; 10 bases line up with TRBD1. Losses at the gene ends were 4 bases for V and 10 bases for J; bases not matched to a gene: 14. The CDR3 consists of 16 residues. The germline V gene encodes CDR1 SGHRS and CDR2 YFSETQ. The CDR3 coding sequence is TGCGCCAGCAGCGCGACCGGGACAGGGGCGCCCACGGAGCAGTTCTTC. This translates into CASSATGTGAPTEQFF.

V is TRBV6-5 and J is TRBJ1-2; perhaps TRBD1 as D (5 bases). The CDR3 length is 13 residues. The ends were cut back, 2 bases at V and 6 bases at J, with 10 bases in the middle. The germline V gene has CDR1 MNHEY and CDR2 SVGAGI. The CDR3 DNA follows: TGTGCCAGCAGTTACCCGGCAGGGAATGGCTACACCTTC. Amino acid sequence: CASSYPAGNGYTF.

The chain uses TRBV19 and TRBJ2-2; D perhaps matches TRBD1 (6 bases). This CDR3 has 14 residues. V was pared by 4 bases and J by 5 bases, with 11 bases between. Per the germline V gene, CDR1 is LNHDA and CDR2 is SQIVND (reference sequence). The CDR3 nucleotides are TGTGCCAGTAGTAAGGGCAGGGGAACCGGGGAGCTGTTTTTT. This codes for CASSKGRGTGELFF.

This clone occurred once. The V and J genes are TRBV27 and TRBJ1-5; TRBD1 aligns across 7 bases. Losses at the gene ends were 3 bases for V and 4 bases for J; bases not matched to a gene: 6. Germline lookup yields CDR1 MNHEY and CDR2 SMNVEV (reference sequence). This CDR3 has 15 residues. CDR3 nucleotides: TGTGCCAGCAGTTTTCGACAGGGAGGAAATCAGCCCCAGCATTTT. It specifies CASSFRQGGNQPQHF.

This clone showed up just once. V gene TRBV5-1 combines with J gene TRBJ1-2; D is perhaps TRBD1 (6 bases). The CDR3 spans 13 residues. Germline-derived CDR1 and CDR2 are SGHRS and YFSETQ. V was cut by 5 bases and J by 4 bases, with 12 bases left in between. The CDR3 is CASRRTDSYGYTF. The DNA of the CDR3 is TGCGCCAGCAGGCGGACAGATTCCTATGGCTACACCTTC. Looking up the rest from reference TRBV5-1 and TRBJ1-2 gives the full variable domain: KAGVTQTPRYLIKTRGQQVTLSCSPISGHRSVSWYQQTPGQGLQFLFEYFSETQRNKGNFPGRFSGRQFSNSRSEMNVSTLELGDSALYLCASRRTDSYGYTFGSGTRLTVV.

The rearrangement links TRBV6-6 to TRBJ1-1; TRBD1 matches at 9 bases. The J segment lost 4 bases and the V segment lost 0 bases, leaving 3 bases of the junction unmatched. There are 15 residues in the CDR3. CDR1 MNHNY and CDR2 SVGAGI come from the germline V gene (reference sequence). Written as DNA, the CDR3 is TGTGCCAGCAGTTACTCGGGGACAGGGACCACTGAAGCTTTCTTT. Its protein product is CASSYSGTGTTEAFF.

V and J are TRBV14 and TRBJ2-3; TRBD2 matches 8 bases. The CDR3 is 17 residues long. V gave up 1 base and J gave up 1 base; unmatched junction bases: 7. The germline V gene encodes CDR1 SGHDN and CDR2 FVKESK. In DNA form, the CDR3 reads TGTGCCAGCAGCCAAGCCTTAGCGGGGTACGGCACAGATACGCAGTATTTT. This sequence encodes CASSQALAGYGTDTQYF.

V gene TRBV14 combines with J gene TRBJ2-7; the D is unclear. V lost 1 base and J lost 3, with 22 bases in between. CDR3 length: 18 amino acids. Germline V gives CDR1 SGHDN, CDR2 FVKESK. The CDR3, as DNA: TGTGCCAGCAGCCAAGGATCTGGCAAGTCCTTCGTAAGCTACGAGCAGTACTTC. This sequence encodes CASSQGSGKSFVSYEQYF.

The V call is TRBV30, the J call TRBJ1-3, with 8 nucleotides matching TRBD1. CDR3 length equals 14 residues. Looked up from germline, CDR1 is GTSNPN and CDR2 is SVGIG (reference sequence). V was clipped by 1 base and J by 8 bases; unmatched bases: 7. The DNA of the CDR3 is TGTGCCTGGAGTGCCTTAGGACAGGGAGACACCATATATTTT. Translating it yields CAWSALGQGDTIYF.

In DNA, the CDR3 is TGTGCCAGCAGCTTAGGGACAGGTGGGGTTCCCAGGCAGTTCTTC. It translates to CASSLGTGGVPRQFF. The chain combines TRBV7-2 with TRBJ2-1; 7 nucleotides align to TRBD1. The CDR3 consists of 15 residues. Per germline, CDR1 SGHTA and CDR2 FQGNSA. Trimming took 1 base from V and 12 from J; bases not matched to a gene: 12.

The chain couples TRBV13 to TRBJ1-2; D call uncertain. V was shortened by 0 bases and J by 2 bases, with 7 bases between the two germline ends. Germline-derived CDR1 and CDR2 are PRHDT and FYEKMQ (reference sequence). The length of the CDR3 is 14 residues. The chain's CDR3 is CASSLGAENYGYTF. CDR3 nucleotide sequence: TGTGCCAGCAGCTTAGGCGCGGAGAACTATGGCTACACCTTC.

This clone was recorded once. The chain employs TRBV10-1 and TRBJ1-5, with TRBD1 identical over 9 bases. The CDR3 is 15 amino acids. The V gene end was trimmed by 6 bases and the J gene end by 4 bases; junction bases not matched to a gene: 7. CDR1 is WNHNN and CDR2 is SYGVQD in the germline V gene (reference sequence). The DNA of the CDR3 is TGCGCCAGCAGACGGGACAGGGATCCTAATCAGCCCCAGCATTTT. Translating gives CASRRDRDPNQPQHF.

The rearrangement uses TRBV6-1 and TRBJ1-4; D remains unclear. This CDR3 comprises 15 residues. CDR1 and CDR2 (germline): MNHNS, SASEGT. Trimming took off 3 bases at V and 4 bases at J, with 12 bases between the two ends. The DNA for the CDR3 is TGTGCCAGCAGTGAGATTGGAGCTTATAATGAAAAACTGTTTTTT. The encoded protein is CASSEIGAYNEKLFF.

This clone has a handful of counts. V usage is TRBV6-4 and J usage is TRBJ2-4, with D maybe TRBD2 (6 bases). The CDR3 consists of 13 residues. Trimming removed 1 base at V and 9 bases at J, with 10 bases between. Germline V gives CDR1 MRHNA, CDR2 SNTAGT. The CDR3 DNA is TGTGCCAGCAGTGACTGGGACGGGGGCATTCAGTACTTC. Protein sequence: CASSDWDGGIQYF.

This chain uses TRBV14 with TRBJ1-2; D is undetermined. This CDR3 contains 13 residues. Germline V gene data show CDR1 as SGHDN and CDR2 as FVKESK. V was clipped by 1 base and J by 1 base, with 4 bases between them. The CDR3 loop is CASSQGLNYGYTF. The CDR3 DNA reads TGTGCCAGCAGCCAAGGGCTTAACTATGGCTACACCTTC.

The count of this clone is one. The V gene is TRBV18, the J gene TRBJ1-1, with D maybe TRBD1 (6 bases). In germline, CDR1 is KGHSH, CDR2 LQKENI. Trimming took off 4 bases at V and 1 base at J, with 19 bases between the two ends. The CDR3 has 17 residues. The CDR3 loop is CASSLYSGAGANTEAFF. As DNA, the CDR3 is TGTGCCAGCTCACTCTACTCAGGGGCGGGAGCGAACACTGAAGCTTTCTTT.

This chain uses TRBV5-1 with TRBJ2-7; a weak D match, TRBD1 (6 bases). Germline-derived CDR1 and CDR2 are SGHRS and YFSETQ. Deletions cut 2 bases from V and 5 bases from J, with 14 bases between. The CDR3 totals 14 residues. In DNA form, the CDR3 reads TGCGCCAGCAGCTTAAGGACGACAGGAGACGAGCAGTACTTC. Protein product: CASSLRTTGDEQYF. Combining the CDR3 with reference TRBV5-1 and TRBJ2-7 gives the whole variable domain KAGVTQTPRYLIKTRGQQVTLSCSPISGHRSVSWYQQTPGQGLQFLFEYFSETQRNKGNFPGRFSGRQFSNSRSEMNVSTLELGDSALYLCASSLRTTGDEQYFGPGTRLTVT.

The V call is TRBV6-6, the J call TRBJ2-7; D gene uncertain. The V and J ends lost 0 bases and 5 bases respectively, with 5 bases between them. Per the germline V gene, CDR1 is MNHNY and CDR2 is SVGAGI (reference sequence). This CDR3 has 12 amino acids. The CDR3, as DNA: TGTGCCAGCAGTTACTCTACAGACGAGCAGTACTTC. Protein: CASSYSTDEQYF.

V usage is TRBV20-1 and J usage is TRBJ2-7; 12 bases match TRBD1. Unmatched junction bases numbered 13, after V lost 3 bases and J lost 7 bases. The CDR3 is 16 residues long. Germline CDR1 and CDR2: DFQATT and SNEGSKA (reference sequence). The CDR3 sequence: CSASASGTGGYREQYF. CDR3 DNA: TGCAGTGCTAGTGCCTCCGGGACAGGGGGCTATAGGGAGCAGTACTTC.

The rearrangement joins TRBV11-2 to TRBJ1-1; D is perhaps TRBD1 (6 bases). Trimming pared 3 bases from V and 3 bases from J, leaving 11 bases between. Germline V CDR1 and CDR2: SGHAT, FQNNGV. This CDR3 has 14 residues. The CDR3 DNA sequence: TGTGCCAGCAGCTTCGGGGGGCGCGACACTGAAGCTTTCTTT. Its protein is CASSFGGRDTEAFF.

The gene calls are TRBV30 and TRBJ2-1; D uncertain. CDR1 is GTSNPN, CDR2 SVGIG, per germline (reference sequence). The CDR3 loop spans 12 amino acids. Trimming left V 0 bases short and J 14 bases short, with 14 bases between. The chain's CDR3 is CAWSVSSTVEFF. The CDR3 bases are TGTGCCTGGAGTGTATCCAGTACAGTGGAGTTCTTC.

The chain couples TRBV3-1 (or the pseudogene TRBV3-2) to TRBJ2-3; 9 nucleotides line up with TRBD1. Per germline, CDR1 LGHDT and CDR2 YNNKEL (reference sequence). V lost 4 bases to trimming and J lost 4 bases; unmatched junction nucleotides: 3. There are 14 residues in the CDR3. CDR3 sequence reads: CASSRRTGADTQYF. DNA for the CDR3: TGTGCCAGCAGCCGTCGGACAGGGGCAGATACGCAGTATTTT.

The chain joins TRBV11-1 to TRBJ2-5; D is unresolved. This CDR3 has 15 residues. V was pared by 7 bases and J by 4 bases, with 19 bases between. Germline CDR1 and CDR2: SGHAT and FQDESV (reference sequence). For the CDR3, the DNA is TGTGCCAGCACCCAGACCGGCCTTTCGGGAGAGACCCAGTACTTC. It translates to CASTQTGLSGETQYF.

The chain uses TRBV5-1 and TRBJ2-5; the D is unclear. Germline V gene data show CDR1 as SGHRS and CDR2 as YFSETQ. The germline V and J ends were trimmed by 1 base and 3 bases, with 7 bases remaining between them. The CDR3 covers 13 residues. The CDR3 DNA is TGCGCCAGCAGCTTGTGGGCAGAAGAGACCCAGTACTTC. This codes for CASSLWAEETQYF.